The 21 T cell receptor beta chains listed next were all sequenced from one sample in a study of blood T cell repertoires in COVID-19. Profiling relied on immunoSEQ multiplex PCR, and the TCRdb table lists in-frame clones only, not all of them. In the table there are roughly 290,000 clones, around nine tenths of which are singletons. The sample consisted of peripheral blood. The receptors originated from a man younger than 45 with acute or convalescent COVID-19.

This clone was counted between two and nine times. CDR3 amino acids: CASNHRGSNTGELFF. CDR3 coding DNA: TGTGCCAGTAACCACAGGGGATCGAACACCGGGGAGCTGTTTTTT. The V and J genes are TRBV19 and TRBJ2-2, with 7 bases fitting TRBD1. Germline V CDR1 and CDR2: LNHDA, SQIVND (reference sequence). This CDR3 has 15 amino acids. The V gene end was trimmed by 7 bases and the J gene end by 0 bases; junction bases not matched to a gene: 5. Full variable domain (remainder filled in from reference TRBV19 and TRBJ2-2): DGGITQSPKYLFRKEGQNVTLSCEQNLNHDAMYWYRQDPGQGLRLIYYSQIVNDFQKGDIAEGYSVSREKKESFPLTVTSAQKNPTAFYLCASNHRGSNTGELFFGEGSRLTVL.

CDR3 protein: CASSLTGTGVSGYTF. In DNA form, the CDR3 reads TGCGCCAGCAGCTTGACCGGGACAGGGGTTAGTGGCTACACCTTC. The J gene is TRBJ1-2, the V gene TRBV5-1, with 10 bases that match TRBD1. Germline V gives CDR1 SGHRS, CDR2 YFSETQ. This CDR3 spans 15 amino acids. After removal of 1 base from V and 7 bases from J, the junction contained 7 bases not matched to a gene.

The gene calls are TRBV14 and TRBJ1-3; unclear D gene. V dropped 6 bases and J dropped 0 bases, with 12 bases sitting between them. The length of the CDR3 is 15 residues. Germline lookup yields CDR1 SGHDN and CDR2 FVKESK. The DNA of the CDR3 is TGTGCCAGCAGTTCCGGGAGCCACTCTGGAAACACCATATATTTT. Its protein product is CASSSGSHSGNTIYF.

The chain recombines TRBV15 with TRBJ1-5; TRBD1 matches 7 bases. CDR3 length: 16 amino acids. Germline V gene sequence: CDR1 LNHNV, CDR2 YYDKDF (reference sequence). Losses at the gene ends were 4 bases for V and 7 bases for J; bases not matched to a gene: 13. CDR3 residues: CATSTNRQGRGQPQHF. The CDR3 nucleotides read TGTGCCACCAGCACTAATAGACAGGGAAGGGGCCAGCCCCAGCATTTT. Filled out from reference TRBV15 and TRBJ1-5, the complete variable domain reads DAMVIQNPRYQVTQFGKPVTLSCSQTLNHNVMYWYQQKSSQAPKLLFHYYDKDFNNEADTPDNFQSRRPNTSFCFLDIRSPGLGDTAMYLCATSTNRQGRGQPQHFGDGTRLSIL.

This clone has only one observation. The chain combines TRBV5-1 with TRBJ2-1, with 15 bases fitting TRBD2. The germline gives CDR1 SGHRS, CDR2 YFSETQ. The CDR3 consists of 15 residues. After removal of 3 bases from V and 6 bases from J, the junction contained 1 base not matched to a gene. DNA of the CDR3: TGCGCCAGCAGCTGGACTAGCGGGGGGGTCAATGAGCAGTTCTTC. Protein sequence: CASSWTSGGVNEQFF.

J is TRBJ2-7 and V is TRBV19; D unresolved. V was shortened by 8 bases and J by 6 bases, with 11 bases between the two germline ends. The germline gives CDR1 LNHDA, CDR2 SQIVND (reference sequence). This CDR3 has 11 residues. In DNA form, the CDR3 reads TGTGCCAGTGCCTATTGTGTCGAGCAGTACTTC. Protein: CASAYCVEQYF.

The chain couples TRBV6-6 to TRBJ1-6; 7 bases are shared with TRBD1. Unmatched junction bases numbered 5, after V lost 5 bases and J lost 4 bases. The CDR3 is 15 amino acids. Germline V CDR1 and CDR2: MNHNY, SVGAGI (reference sequence). CDR3 DNA: TGTGCCAGCAGTCCCAAGACAGGGTATAATTCACCCCTCCACTTT. It specifies CASSPKTGYNSPLHF.

The chain couples TRBV29-1 to TRBJ2-4; 14 bases line up with TRBD2. This CDR3 region has 17 residues. The J segment lost 1 base and the V segment lost 6 bases, leaving 8 bases of the junction unmatched. Germline V CDR1 and CDR2: SQVTM, ANQGSEA. CDR3 DNA sequence: TGCAGCGTCAGACTAGCGGGGGGGCCTGGGGCCAAAAACATTCAGTACTTC. Translating gives CSVRLAGGPGAKNIQYF.

The chain recombines TRBV28 with TRBJ1-2; D not certain. Germline CDR1 is MDHEN and CDR2 is SYDVKM. CDR3 length: 12 amino acids. The ends were cut back, 5 bases at V and 3 bases at J, with 7 bases in the middle. CDR3 bases: TGTGCCAGCAGTCAAGGAGACTATGGCTACACCTTC. This gives the protein CASSQGDYGYTF.

The rearrangement links TRBV5-1 to TRBJ2-3; D possibly corresponds to TRBD2 (6 bases). The CDR3 extends over 13 amino acids. Looked up from germline, CDR1 is SGHRS and CDR2 is YFSETQ. V gave up 3 bases and J gave up 5 bases, with 10 bases separating them. CDR3 DNA: TGCGCCAGCAGCTCCCTAGCGCTAGATACGCAGTATTTT. Protein product: CASSSLALDTQYF.

This rearrangement joins TRBV28 to TRBJ1-2; D is uncertain. The germline V gene encodes CDR1 MDHEN and CDR2 SYDVKM. Between the trimmed V and J ends, which lost 6 bases and 5 bases, there was a span of 19 bases. CDR3 size: 15 residues. The CDR3 DNA reads TGTGCCAGCAGCCCCGCCGGGGAGAGTGTATATGGCTACACCTTC. Protein sequence: CASSPAGESVYGYTF.

The chain couples TRBV14 to TRBJ2-7, with TRBD2 matching over 9 bases. The CDR3 has 17 amino acids. Per the germline V gene, CDR1 is SGHDN and CDR2 is FVKESK. The J segment lost 3 bases and the V segment lost 0 bases, leaving 9 bases of the junction unmatched. This chain's CDR3 is CASSQDWSSGAGYEQYF. The DNA for the CDR3 is TGTGCCAGCAGCCAAGATTGGTCTAGCGGGGCCGGCTACGAGCAGTACTTC.

This clone was seen only a few times. V is TRBV18 and J is TRBJ1-1, with 9 bases matching TRBD1. This CDR3 is built from 14 residues. Germline CDR1 is KGHSH and CDR2 is LQKENI. V was pared by 4 bases and J by 6 bases, with 6 bases of the junction left unmatched. For the CDR3, the DNA is TGTGCCAGCTCACGAGGGACAGGGCCCGCTGAAGCTTTCTTT. Protein: CASSRGTGPAEAFF.

The J gene is TRBJ2-7, the V gene TRBV21-1; TRBD1, the table's D call, lacks a check against the DNA. TRBV21-1 represents a pseudogene. This CDR3 is built from 14 residues. DNA for the CDR3: TGTGCCAGCCCGGGACAGAACAACTCCTACGAGCAGTACTTC. Translation gives CASPGQNNSYEQYF.

V and J are TRBV27 and TRBJ1-5, with no clear D. The germline V gene has CDR1 MNHEY and CDR2 SMNVEV (reference sequence). With 5 bases removed from V and 4 bases from J, the gap between germline ends came to 15 bases. This CDR3 region has 15 residues. The CDR3 nucleotides are TGTGCCAGCAGTCCATACACCCCTCGAAATCAGCCCCAGCATTTT. Protein sequence: CASSPYTPRNQPQHF.

A note on this clone: Other DNA sequences in the sample encode the same CDR3. J is TRBJ2-7 and V is TRBV28; D gene ambiguous. Between the trimmed V and J ends, which lost 6 bases and 3 bases, there was a span of 6 bases. The length of the CDR3 is 11 residues. Germline V gene lookup returns CDR1 MDHEN and CDR2 SYDVKM. The CDR3 sequence: CASSLLYEQYF. CDR3 nucleotides: TGTGCCAGCAGCCTTCTCTACGAGCAGTACTTC. The whole variable domain, filled in from reference TRBV28 and TRBJ2-7, reads DVKVTQSSRYLVKRTGEKVFLECVQDMDHENMFWYRQDPGLGLRLIYFSYDVKMKEKGDIPEGYSVSREKKERFSLILESASTNQTSMYLCASSLLYEQYFGPGTRLTVT.

The rearrangement uses TRBV28 and TRBJ1-1; a weak D match, TRBD1 (5 bases). V lost 7 bases, J lost 2 bases, and 11 bases lay in between. The CDR3 is 13 amino acids. Germline lookup yields CDR1 MDHEN and CDR2 SYDVKM. CDR3 nucleotide sequence: TGTGCCAGCATCATAGGGGCTAACACTGAAGCTTTCTTT. This sequence encodes CASIIGANTEAFF.

This sequence joins TRBV16 and TRBJ2-5, with TRBD1 identical over 9 bases. The V gene's germline CDR1 is KGHSY and CDR2 FQNENV. V dropped 4 bases and J dropped 5; count of bases not matched to a gene: 5. This CDR3 spans 14 amino acids. CDR3 DNA sequence: TGTGCCAGCAGCCCTTGGACAGGGGAGGAGACCCAGTACTTC. Translated, it gives CASSPWTGEETQYF.

The chain links TRBV7-9 to TRBJ1-5, with D maybe TRBD1 (5 bases). Trimming took 1 base from V and 0 from J, leaving 7 bases between them. Per the germline V gene, CDR1 is SEHNR and CDR2 is FQNEAQ (reference sequence). The CDR3 spans 15 residues. CDR3 DNA: TGTGCCAGCAGCTTAGGACAGTATAGCAATCAGCCCCAGCATTTT. Protein: CASSLGQYSNQPQHF.

This chain uses TRBV27 with TRBJ2-7, with unresolved D. Trimming shortened V by 7 bases and J by 12 bases, and 10 bases separated the two germline ends. The germline gives CDR1 MNHEY, CDR2 SMNVEV (reference sequence). This CDR3 region has 9 residues. CDR3 amino acids: CASITVRYF. The CDR3, as DNA: TGTGCCAGCATTACGGTTCGGTACTTC.

V usage is TRBV2 and J usage is TRBJ2-1; TRBD2 aligns across 11 bases. This CDR3 is 16 amino acids long. Germline V gene data show CDR1 as SNHLY and CDR2 as FYNNEI. V lost 4 bases and J lost 7; bases outside the gene matches: 9. The CDR3 DNA follows: TGTGCCAGCAGTGCCCAACTAGCGGGAGTAGTAAATGAGCAGTTCTTC. Translated: CASSAQLAGVVNEQFF.